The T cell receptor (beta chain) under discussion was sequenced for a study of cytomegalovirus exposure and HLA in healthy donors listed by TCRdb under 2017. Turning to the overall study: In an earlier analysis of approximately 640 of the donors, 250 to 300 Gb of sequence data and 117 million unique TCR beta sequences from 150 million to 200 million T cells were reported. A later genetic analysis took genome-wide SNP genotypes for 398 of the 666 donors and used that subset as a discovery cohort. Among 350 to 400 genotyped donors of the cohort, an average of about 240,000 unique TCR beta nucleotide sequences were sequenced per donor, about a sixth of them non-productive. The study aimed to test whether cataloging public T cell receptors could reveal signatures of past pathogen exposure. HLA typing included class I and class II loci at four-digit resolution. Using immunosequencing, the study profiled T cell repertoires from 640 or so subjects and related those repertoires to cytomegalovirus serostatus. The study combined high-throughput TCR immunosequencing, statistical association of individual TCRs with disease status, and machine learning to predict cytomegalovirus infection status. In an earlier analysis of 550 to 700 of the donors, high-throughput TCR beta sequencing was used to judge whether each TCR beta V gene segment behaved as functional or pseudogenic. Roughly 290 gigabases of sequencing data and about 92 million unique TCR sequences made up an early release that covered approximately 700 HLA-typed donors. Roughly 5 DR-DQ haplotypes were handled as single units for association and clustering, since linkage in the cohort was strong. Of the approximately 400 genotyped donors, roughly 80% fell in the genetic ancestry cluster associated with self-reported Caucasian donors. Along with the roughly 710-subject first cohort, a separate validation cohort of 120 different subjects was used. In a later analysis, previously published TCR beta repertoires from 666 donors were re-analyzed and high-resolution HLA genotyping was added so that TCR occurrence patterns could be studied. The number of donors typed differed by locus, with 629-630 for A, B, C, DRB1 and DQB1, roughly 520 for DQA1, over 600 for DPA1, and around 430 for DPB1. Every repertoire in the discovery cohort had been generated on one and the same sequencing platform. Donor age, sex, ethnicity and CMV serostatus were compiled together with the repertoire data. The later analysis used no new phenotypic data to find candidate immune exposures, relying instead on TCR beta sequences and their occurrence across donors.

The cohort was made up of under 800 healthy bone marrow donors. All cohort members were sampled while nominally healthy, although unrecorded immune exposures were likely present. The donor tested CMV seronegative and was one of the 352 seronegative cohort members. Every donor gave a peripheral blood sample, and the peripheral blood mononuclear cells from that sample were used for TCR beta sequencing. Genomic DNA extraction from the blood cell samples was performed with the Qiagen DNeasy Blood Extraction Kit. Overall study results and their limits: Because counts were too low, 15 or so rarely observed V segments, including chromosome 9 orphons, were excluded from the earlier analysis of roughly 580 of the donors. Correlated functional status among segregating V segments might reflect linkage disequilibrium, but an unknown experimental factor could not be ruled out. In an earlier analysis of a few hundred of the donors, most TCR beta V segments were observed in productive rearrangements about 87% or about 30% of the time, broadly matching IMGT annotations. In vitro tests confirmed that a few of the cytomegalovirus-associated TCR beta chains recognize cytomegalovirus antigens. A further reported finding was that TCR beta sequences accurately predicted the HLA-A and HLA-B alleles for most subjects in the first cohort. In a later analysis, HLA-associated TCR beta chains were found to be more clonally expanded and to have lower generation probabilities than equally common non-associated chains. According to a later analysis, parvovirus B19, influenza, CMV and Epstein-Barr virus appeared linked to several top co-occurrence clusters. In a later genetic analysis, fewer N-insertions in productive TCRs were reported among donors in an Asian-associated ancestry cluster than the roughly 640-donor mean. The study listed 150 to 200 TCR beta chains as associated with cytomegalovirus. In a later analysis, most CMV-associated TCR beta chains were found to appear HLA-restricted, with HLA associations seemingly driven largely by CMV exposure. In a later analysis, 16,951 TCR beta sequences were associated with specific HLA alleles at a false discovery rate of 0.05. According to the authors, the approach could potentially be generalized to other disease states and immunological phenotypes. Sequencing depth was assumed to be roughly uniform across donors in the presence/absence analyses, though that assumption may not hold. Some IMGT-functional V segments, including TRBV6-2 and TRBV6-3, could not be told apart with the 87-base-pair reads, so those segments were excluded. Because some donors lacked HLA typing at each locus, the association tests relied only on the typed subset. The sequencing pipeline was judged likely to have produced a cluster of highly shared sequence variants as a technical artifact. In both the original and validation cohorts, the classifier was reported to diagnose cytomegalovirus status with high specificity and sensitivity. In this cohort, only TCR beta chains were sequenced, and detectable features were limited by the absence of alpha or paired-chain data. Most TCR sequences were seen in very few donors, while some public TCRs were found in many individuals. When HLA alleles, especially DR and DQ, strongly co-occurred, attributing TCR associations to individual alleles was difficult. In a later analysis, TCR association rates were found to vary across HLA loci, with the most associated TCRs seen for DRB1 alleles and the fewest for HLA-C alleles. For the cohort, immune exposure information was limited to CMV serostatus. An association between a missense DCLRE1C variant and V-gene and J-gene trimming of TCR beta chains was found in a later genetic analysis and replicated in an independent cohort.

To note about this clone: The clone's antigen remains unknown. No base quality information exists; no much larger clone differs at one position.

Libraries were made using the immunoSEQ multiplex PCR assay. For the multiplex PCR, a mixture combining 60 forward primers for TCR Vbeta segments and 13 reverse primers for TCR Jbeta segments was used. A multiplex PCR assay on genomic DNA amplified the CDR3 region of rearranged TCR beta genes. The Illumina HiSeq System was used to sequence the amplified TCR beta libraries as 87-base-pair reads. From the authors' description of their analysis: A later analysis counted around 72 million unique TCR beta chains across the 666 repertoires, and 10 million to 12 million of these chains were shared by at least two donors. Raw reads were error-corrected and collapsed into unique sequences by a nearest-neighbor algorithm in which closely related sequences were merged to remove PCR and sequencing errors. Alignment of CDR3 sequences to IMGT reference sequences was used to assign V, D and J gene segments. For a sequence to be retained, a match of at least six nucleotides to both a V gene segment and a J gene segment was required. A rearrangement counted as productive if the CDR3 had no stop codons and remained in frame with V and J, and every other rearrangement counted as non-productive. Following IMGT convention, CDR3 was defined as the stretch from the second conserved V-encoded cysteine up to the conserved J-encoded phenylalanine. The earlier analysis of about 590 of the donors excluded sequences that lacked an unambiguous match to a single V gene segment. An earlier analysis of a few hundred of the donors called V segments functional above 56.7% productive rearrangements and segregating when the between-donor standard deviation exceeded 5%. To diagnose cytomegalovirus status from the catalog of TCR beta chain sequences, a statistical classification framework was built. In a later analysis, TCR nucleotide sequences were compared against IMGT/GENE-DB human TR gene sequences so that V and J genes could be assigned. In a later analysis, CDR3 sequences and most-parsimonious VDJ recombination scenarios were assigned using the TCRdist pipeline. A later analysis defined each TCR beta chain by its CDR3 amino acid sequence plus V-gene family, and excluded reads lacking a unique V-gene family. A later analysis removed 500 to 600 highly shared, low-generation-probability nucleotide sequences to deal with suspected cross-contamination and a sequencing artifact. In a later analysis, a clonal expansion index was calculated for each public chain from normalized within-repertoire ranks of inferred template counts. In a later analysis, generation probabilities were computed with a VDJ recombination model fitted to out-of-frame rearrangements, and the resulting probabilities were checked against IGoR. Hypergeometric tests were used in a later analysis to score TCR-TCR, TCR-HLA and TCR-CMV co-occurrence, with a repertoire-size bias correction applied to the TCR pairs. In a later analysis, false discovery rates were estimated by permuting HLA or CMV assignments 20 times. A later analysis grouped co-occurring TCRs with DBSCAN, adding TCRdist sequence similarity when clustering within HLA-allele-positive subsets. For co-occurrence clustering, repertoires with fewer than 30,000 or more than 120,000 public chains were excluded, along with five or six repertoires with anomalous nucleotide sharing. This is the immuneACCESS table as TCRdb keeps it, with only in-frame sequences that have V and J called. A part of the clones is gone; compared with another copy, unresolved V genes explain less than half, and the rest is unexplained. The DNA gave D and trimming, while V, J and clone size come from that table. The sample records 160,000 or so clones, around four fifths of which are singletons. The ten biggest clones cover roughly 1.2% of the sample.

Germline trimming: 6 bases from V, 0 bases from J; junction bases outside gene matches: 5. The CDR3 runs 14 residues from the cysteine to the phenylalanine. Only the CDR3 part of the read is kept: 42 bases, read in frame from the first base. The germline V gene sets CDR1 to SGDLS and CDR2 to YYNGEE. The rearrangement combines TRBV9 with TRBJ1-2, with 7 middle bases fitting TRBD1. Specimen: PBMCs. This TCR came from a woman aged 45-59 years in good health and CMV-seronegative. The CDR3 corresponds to CASTGDSSNYGYTF. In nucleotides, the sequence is TGTGCCAGCACCGGGGACAGCTCTAACTATGGCTACACCTTC.